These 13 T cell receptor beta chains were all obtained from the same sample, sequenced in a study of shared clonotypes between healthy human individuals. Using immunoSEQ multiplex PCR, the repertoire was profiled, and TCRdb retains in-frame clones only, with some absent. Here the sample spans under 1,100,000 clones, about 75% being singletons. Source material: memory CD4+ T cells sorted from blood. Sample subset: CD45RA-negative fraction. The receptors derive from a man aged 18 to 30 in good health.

The CDR3 DNA reads as TGTGCCAGTAGTTTGGGATTTTATAATTCACCCCTCCACTTT. Translating gives CASSLGFYNSPLHF. The chain combines TRBV19 with TRBJ1-6, with D uncertain. Looked up from germline, CDR1 is LNHDA and CDR2 is SQIVND (reference sequence). V was clipped by 5 bases and J by 4 bases, with 9 bases between them. The CDR3 is made up of 14 amino acids.

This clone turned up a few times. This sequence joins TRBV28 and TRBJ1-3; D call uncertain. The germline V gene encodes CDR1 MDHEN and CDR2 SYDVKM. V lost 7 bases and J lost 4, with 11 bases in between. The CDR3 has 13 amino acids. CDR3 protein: CASKSPPGNTIYF. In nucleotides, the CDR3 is TGTGCCAGCAAATCTCCTCCAGGAAACACCATATATTTT. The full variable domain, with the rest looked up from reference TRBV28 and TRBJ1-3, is DVKVTQSSRYLVKRTGEKVFLECVQDMDHENMFWYRQDPGLGLRLIYFSYDVKMKEKGDIPEGYSVSREKKERFSLILESASTNQTSMYLCASKSPPGNTIYFGEGSWLTVV.

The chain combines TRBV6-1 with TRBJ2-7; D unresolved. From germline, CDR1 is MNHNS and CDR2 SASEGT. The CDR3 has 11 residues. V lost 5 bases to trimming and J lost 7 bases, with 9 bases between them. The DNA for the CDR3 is TGTGCCAGCAGTTCGGGTTGGGAGCAGTACTTC. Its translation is CASSSGWEQYF.

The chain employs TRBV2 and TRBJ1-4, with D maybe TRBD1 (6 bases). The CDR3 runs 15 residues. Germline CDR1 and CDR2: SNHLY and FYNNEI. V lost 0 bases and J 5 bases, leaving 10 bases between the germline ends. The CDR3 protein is CASSEAGGRNEKLFF. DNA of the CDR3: TGTGCCAGCAGTGAAGCAGGGGGTAGAAATGAAAAACTGTTTTTT.

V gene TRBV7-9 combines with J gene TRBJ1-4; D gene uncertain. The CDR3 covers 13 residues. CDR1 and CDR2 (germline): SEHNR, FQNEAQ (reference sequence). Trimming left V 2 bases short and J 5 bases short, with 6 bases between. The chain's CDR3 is CASSLNGNEKLFF. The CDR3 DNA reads TGTGCCAGCAGCTTAAACGGGAATGAAAAACTGTTTTTT. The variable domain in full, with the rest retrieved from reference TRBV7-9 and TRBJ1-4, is DTGVSQNPRHKITKRGQNVTFRCDPISEHNRLYWYRQTLGQGPEFLTYFQNEAQLEKSRLLSDRFSAERPKGSFSTLEIQRTEQGDSAMYLCASSLNGNEKLFFGSGTQLSVL.

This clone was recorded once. The CDR3: CASSERWSGQPQHF. DNA for the CDR3: TGCGCCAGCAGTGAGCGGTGGTCGGGACAGCCCCAGCATTTT. The genes are TRBV10-2 and TRBJ1-5; D is unclear. Germline CDR1 WSHSY, CDR2 SAAADI. CDR3 length: 14 amino acids. Trimming took off 2 bases at V and 7 bases at J, with 12 bases between the two ends.

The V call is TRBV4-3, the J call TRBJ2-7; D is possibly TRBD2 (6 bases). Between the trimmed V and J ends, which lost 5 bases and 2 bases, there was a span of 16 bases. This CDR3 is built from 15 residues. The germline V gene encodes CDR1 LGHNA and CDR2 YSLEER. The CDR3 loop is CASSTGTLGPYEQYF. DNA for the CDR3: TGCGCCAGCAGCACCGGGACTCTCGGGCCCTACGAGCAGTACTTC.

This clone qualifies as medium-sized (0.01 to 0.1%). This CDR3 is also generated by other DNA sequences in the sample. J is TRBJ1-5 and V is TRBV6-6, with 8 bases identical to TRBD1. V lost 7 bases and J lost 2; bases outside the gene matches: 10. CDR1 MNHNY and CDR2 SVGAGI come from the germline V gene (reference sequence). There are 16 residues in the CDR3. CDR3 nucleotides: TGTGCCAGCAACTCCCGGCAGACAGGGGGCAATCAGCCCCAGCATTTT. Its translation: CASNSRQTGGNQPQHF.

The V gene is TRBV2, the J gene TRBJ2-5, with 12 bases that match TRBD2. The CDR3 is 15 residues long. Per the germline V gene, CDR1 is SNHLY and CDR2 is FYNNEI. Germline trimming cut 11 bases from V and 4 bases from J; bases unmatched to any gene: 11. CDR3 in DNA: TGTGCCGTGACTAGCGGGGGCCCACCGAGAGAGACCCAGTACTTC. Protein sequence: CAVTSGGPPRETQYF.

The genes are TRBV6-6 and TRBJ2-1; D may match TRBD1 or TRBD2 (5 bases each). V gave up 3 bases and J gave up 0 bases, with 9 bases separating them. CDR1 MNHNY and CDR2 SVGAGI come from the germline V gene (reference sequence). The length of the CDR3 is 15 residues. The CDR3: CASSYEGSSYNEQFF. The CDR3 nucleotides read TGTGCCAGCAGTTATGAGGGGAGCTCCTACAATGAGCAGTTCTTC.

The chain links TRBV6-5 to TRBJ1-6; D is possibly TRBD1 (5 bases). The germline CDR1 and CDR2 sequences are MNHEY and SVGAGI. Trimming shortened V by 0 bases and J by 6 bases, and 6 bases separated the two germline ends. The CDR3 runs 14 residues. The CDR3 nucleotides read TGTGCCAGCAGTTACTCCCAGGGTAATTCACCCCTCCACTTT. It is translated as CASSYSQGNSPLHF.

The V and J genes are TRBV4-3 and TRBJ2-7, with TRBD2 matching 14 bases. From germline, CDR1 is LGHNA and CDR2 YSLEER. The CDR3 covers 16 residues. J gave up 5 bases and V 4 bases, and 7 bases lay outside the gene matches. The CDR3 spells CASSRRTGLAGDEQYF. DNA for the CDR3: TGCGCCAGCAGCCGCAGAACGGGACTAGCGGGAGACGAGCAGTACTTC.

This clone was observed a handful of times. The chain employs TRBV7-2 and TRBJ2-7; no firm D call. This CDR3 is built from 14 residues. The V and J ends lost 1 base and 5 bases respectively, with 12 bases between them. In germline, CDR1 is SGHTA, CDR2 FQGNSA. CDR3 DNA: TGTGCCAGCAGCTTAGACGGTTGGGGAAACGAGCAGTACTTC. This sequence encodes CASSLDGWGNEQYF.